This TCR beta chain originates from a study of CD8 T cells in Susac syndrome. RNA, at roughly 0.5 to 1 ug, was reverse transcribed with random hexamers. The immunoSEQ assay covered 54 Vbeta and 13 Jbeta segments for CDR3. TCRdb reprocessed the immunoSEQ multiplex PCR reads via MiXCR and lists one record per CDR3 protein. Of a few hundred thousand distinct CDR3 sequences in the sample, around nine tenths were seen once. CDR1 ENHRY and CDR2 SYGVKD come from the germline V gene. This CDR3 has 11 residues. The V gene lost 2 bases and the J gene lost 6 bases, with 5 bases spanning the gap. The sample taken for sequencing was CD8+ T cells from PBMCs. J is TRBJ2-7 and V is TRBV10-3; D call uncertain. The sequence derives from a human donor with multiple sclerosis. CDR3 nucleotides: TGTGCCATCAGTGAGGGGGTCGAGCAGTACTTC. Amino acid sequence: CAISEGVEQYF.